This is a list of T cell receptor beta chains from one sample in a study of blood T cell repertoires in COVID-19. The protocol was immunoSEQ multiplex PCR, while the TCRdb copy is restricted to in-frame clones and leaves out a portion. The sample yields about 150,000 clones, 65% to 85% seen once. The sequenced sample was peripheral blood. These receptors all come from a woman aged 70-85 years who had recovered from COVID-19. Each CDR3 is given with its conserved first and last residue. D genes are given only for firm matches. Some rows mark clone size as missing; the rest say once, few, many or name a class of expanded clone.

clone size: once
D gene: TRBD2
J gene: TRBJ2-2
V gene: TRBV10-3
CDR3 DNA: TGTGCCATCAGTGAGCCGGGGGGACTAGCGGGACCGGGGACCGGGGAGCTGTTTTTT
CDR3 protein: CAISEPGGLAGPGTGELFF

clone size: once
D gene: TRBD2
J gene: TRBJ2-1
V gene: TRBV28
CDR3 DNA: TGTGCCAGCAGTCCACTACCCTCGGGACTAGCGGAGCAGTTCTTC
CDR3 protein: CASSPLPSGLAEQFF

clone size: few
D gene: -
J gene: TRBJ1-4
V gene: TRBV19
CDR3 DNA: TGTGCCAGTAGTCCCCCTGGAAGAGGGGAAAAACTGTTTTTT
CDR3 protein: CASSPPGRGEKLFF

clone size: -
D gene: TRBD2
J gene: TRBJ2-7
V gene: TRBV29-1
CDR3 DNA: TGCAGCGTTGATCTACGCAGGGAGGGCGCCTACGAGCAGTACTTC
CDR3 protein: CSVDLRREGAYEQYF

clone size: few
D gene: -
J gene: TRBJ2-1
V gene: TRBV4-2
CDR3 DNA: TGTGCCAGCAGCCAAGGTCGGTGGCCGGGATACCGGTTCTTC
CDR3 protein: CASSQGRWPGYRFF

clone size: -
D gene: TRBD2
J gene: TRBJ2-7
V gene: TRBV5-1
CDR3 DNA: TGCGCCAGCAGCAAACTAGCGGGGGCCTACGAGCAGTACTTC
CDR3 protein: CASSKLAGAYEQYF

clone size: -
D gene: TRBD1
J gene: TRBJ1-1
V gene: TRBV7-9
CDR3 DNA: TGTGCCAGCAGGCGGGACAGGGTAGGGATGAACACTGAAGCTTTCTTT
CDR3 protein: CASRRDRVGMNTEAFF

clone size: -
D gene: -
J gene: TRBJ2-1
V gene: TRBV7-7
CDR3 DNA: TGTGCCAGCAGCCCTAGACTAGGGGATGAGCAGTTCTTC
CDR3 protein: CASSPRLGDEQFF

clone size: -
D gene: -
J gene: TRBJ1-1
V gene: TRBV10-3
CDR3 DNA: TGTGCCATCAGTGTAGGAGGGAACACTGAAGCTTTCTTT
CDR3 protein: CAISVGGNTEAFF

clone size: -
D gene: -
J gene: TRBJ1-2
V gene: TRBV15
CDR3 DNA: TGTGCCACCAGCAGAGAGCGGGCGGGTGGCTACACCTTC
CDR3 protein: CATSRERAGGYTF

clone size: -
D gene: TRBD2
J gene: TRBJ2-1
V gene: TRBV3-1/TRBV3-2
CDR3 DNA: TGTGCCAGCAGCCGAGCGGGGGGGCTGTTCTTC
CDR3 protein: CASSRAGGLFF

clone size: -
D gene: -
J gene: TRBJ1-3
V gene: TRBV6-4
CDR3 DNA: TGTGCCAGCAGACCACTCAGGGGCTCTGGAAACACCATATATTTT
CDR3 protein: CASRPLRGSGNTIYF

clone size: -
D gene: -
J gene: TRBJ2-3
V gene: TRBV7-3
CDR3 DNA: TGTGCCAGCAGCTCTAAGGTTGCTTTCGGGTTTTGGCATTTT
CDR3 protein: CASSSKVAFGFWHF

clone size: -
D gene: TRBD1
J gene: TRBJ1-2
V gene: TRBV7-6
CDR3 DNA: TGTGCCAGCAGCCCTAGGACAGGGGGCGCCTCTGGCTACACCTTC
CDR3 protein: CASSPRTGGASGYTF

clone size: -
D gene: TRBD2
J gene: TRBJ2-7
V gene: TRBV7-2
CDR3 DNA: TGTGCCAGCAGCCCCAGCGGGAGCGCCTACGAGCAGTACTTC
CDR3 protein: CASSPSGSAYEQYF

clone size: few
D gene: TRBD1
J gene: TRBJ1-6
V gene: TRBV7-9
CDR3 DNA: TGTGCCAGCAGCTCAGGGGGTGGCCAGATTAATTCACCCCTCCACTTT
CDR3 protein: CASSSGGGQINSPLHF

clone size: -
D gene: -
J gene: TRBJ2-7
V gene: TRBV3-1/TRBV3-2
CDR3 DNA: TGTGCCAGCAGCCGGGGGGACTCCTACGAGCAGTACTTC
CDR3 protein: CASSRGDSYEQYF

clone size: -
D gene: TRBD1
J gene: TRBJ2-3
V gene: TRBV28
CDR3 DNA: TGTGCCAGCATCACCCCAGGGGGTACGCAGTATTTT
CDR3 protein: CASITPGGTQYF

clone size: -
D gene: TRBD2
J gene: TRBJ2-2
V gene: TRBV27
CDR3 DNA: TGTGCCAGCAGTTTGGGTAGCGGGACCCCCCGGGGCACCGGGGAGCTGTTTTTT
CDR3 protein: CASSLGSGTPRGTGELFF

clone size: -
D gene: TRBD2
J gene: TRBJ2-5
V gene: TRBV5-4
CDR3 DNA: TGTGCCAGCAGCCTTGGACTAGCGGGGGCCCAAGAGACCCAGTACTTC
CDR3 protein: CASSLGLAGAQETQYF

clone size: -
D gene: TRBD1
J gene: TRBJ1-1
V gene: TRBV5-1
CDR3 DNA: TGCGCCAGCAGCTGGGGGACAGGGGCCGAAGCTTTCTTT
CDR3 protein: CASSWGTGAEAFF

clone size: -
D gene: TRBD2
J gene: TRBJ2-1
V gene: TRBV2
CDR3 DNA: TGTGCCAGCAGTGAAGCGCGGCTAGCGGGAGCCGATGAGCAGTTCTTC
CDR3 protein: CASSEARLAGADEQFF

clone size: -
D gene: -
J gene: TRBJ2-7
V gene: TRBV28
CDR3 DNA: TGTGCCAGCAGTTTATTGGCCCCCCAGGGTTGGGACTACGAGCAGTACTTC
CDR3 protein: CASSLLAPQGWDYEQYF

clone size: -
D gene: -
J gene: TRBJ2-1
V gene: TRBV10-3
CDR3 DNA: TGTGCCATCAGTGGTTTGCTAGGCTCCTACAATGAGCAGTTCTTC
CDR3 protein: CAISGLLGSYNEQFF

clone size: once
D gene: TRBD1
J gene: TRBJ1-1
V gene: TRBV2
CDR3 DNA: TGTGCCAGCAGAGGTGGGGGCATCACAGGGGAGACTGAAGCTTTCTTT
CDR3 protein: CASRGGGITGETEAFF

clone size: -
D gene: TRBD1
J gene: TRBJ2-5
V gene: TRBV19
CDR3 DNA: TGTGCCACCGGACAGGGGGCGGGGACCCAGTACTTC
CDR3 protein: CATGQGAGTQYF

clone size: -
D gene: -
J gene: TRBJ2-2
V gene: TRBV9
CDR3 DNA: TGTGCCAGCAGCGTAGCAGGCAGGGAGAACACCGGGGAGCTGTTTTTT
CDR3 protein: CASSVAGRENTGELFF

clone size: -
D gene: -
J gene: TRBJ2-1
V gene: TRBV7-3
CDR3 DNA: TGTGCCAGCAGCTTAGGGGGAGGCTCCTACAATGAGCAGTTCTTC
CDR3 protein: CASSLGGGSYNEQFF

clone size: -
D gene: -
J gene: TRBJ2-5
V gene: TRBV30
CDR3 DNA: TGTGCCTGGAGTTCCAGATCATGGGAGACCCAGTACTTC
CDR3 protein: CAWSSRSWETQYF

clone size: -
D gene: -
J gene: TRBJ1-2
V gene: TRBV2
CDR3 DNA: TGTGCCAGCAGTGAAGCGGGCTGGGGCTACACCTTC
CDR3 protein: CASSEAGWGYTF

clone size: -
D gene: TRBD2
J gene: TRBJ2-1
V gene: TRBV28
CDR3 DNA: TGTGCCAGCAGTCCCCTGGCGGGAGGGCCGGGTGAGCAGTTCTTC
CDR3 protein: CASSPLAGGPGEQFF

clone size: -
D gene: TRBD2
J gene: TRBJ2-7
V gene: TRBV6-5
CDR3 DNA: TGTGCCAGCAGTATACGAGCGGGACTCTCCTACGAGCAGTACTTC
CDR3 protein: CASSIRAGLSYEQYF

clone size: -
D gene: -
J gene: TRBJ1-4
V gene: TRBV18
CDR3 DNA: TGTGCCAGCTCCCCCCTGTCTGCTCCGGCCCGAAGGGGGGAAAAACTGTTTTTT
CDR3 protein: CASSPLSAPARRGEKLFF

clone size: -
D gene: -
J gene: TRBJ2-7
V gene: TRBV7-6
CDR3 DNA: TGTGCCAGCAGCTTTGGAGTAGGCGGCGGGGTCTACGAGCAGTACTTC
CDR3 protein: CASSFGVGGGVYEQYF

clone size: -
D gene: TRBD1
J gene: TRBJ1-4
V gene: TRBV3-1/TRBV3-2
CDR3 DNA: TGTGCCAGCAGCCCCGACAGGGCGGGCGGTGAAAAACTGTTTTTT
CDR3 protein: CASSPDRAGGEKLFF

clone size: -
D gene: -
J gene: TRBJ2-7
V gene: TRBV3-1/TRBV3-2
CDR3 DNA: TGTGCCAGTCGGGGGACCGACTACGAGCAGTACTTC
CDR3 protein: CASRGTDYEQYF